The clone carrying this T cell receptor beta chain occurred a few times. The data were taken from a study of spatial heterogeneity in lung cancer. The overall study: There were consistently more beta-chain sequences detected than alpha-chain sequences. The average count in raw reads for each unique TCR and UMI combination exceeded 9.5 appearances.

Time point given: sample taken at primary tumor resection. Unsorted whole RNA from tumor, nontumor lung or frozen PBMC underwent sequencing. The donors comprised about 70 untreated early-stage non-small cell lung cancer patients. The CDR3 has 16 amino acids. Trimming removed 0 bases at V and 4 bases at J, with 12 bases between. The germline V gene encodes CDR1 SGHNT and CDR2 YENEEA. TCR cDNA molecules each had a unique molecular identifier. One entry per CDR3 protein, called by TCRdb with MiXCR from the 5' RACE reads. The sample has 60,000 to 90,000 distinct CDR3 sequences, 13% seen once. The clonotype comes from a male donor with early-stage non-small cell lung cancer. The chain employs TRBV11-3 and TRBJ2-2, with a weak D call TRBD1 (6 bases). This material consisted of PBMCs, taken at surgery. CDR3: CASSLEGARSTGELFF. The CDR3 DNA is TGTGCCAGCAGCTTAGAGGGGGCTCGGAGCACCGGGGAGCTGTTTTTT.